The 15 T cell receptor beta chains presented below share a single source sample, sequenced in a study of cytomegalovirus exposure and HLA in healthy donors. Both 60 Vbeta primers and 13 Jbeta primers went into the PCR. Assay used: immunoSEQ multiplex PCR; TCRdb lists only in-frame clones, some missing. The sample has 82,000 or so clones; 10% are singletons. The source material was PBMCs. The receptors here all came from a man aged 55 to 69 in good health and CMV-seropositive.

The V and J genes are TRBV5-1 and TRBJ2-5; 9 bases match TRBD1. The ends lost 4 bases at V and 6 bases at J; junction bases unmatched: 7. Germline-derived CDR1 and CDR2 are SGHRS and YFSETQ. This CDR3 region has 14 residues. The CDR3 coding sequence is TGCGCCAGCAGCACCAGGACAGGGGACAAGACCCAGTACTTC. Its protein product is CASSTRTGDKTQYF.

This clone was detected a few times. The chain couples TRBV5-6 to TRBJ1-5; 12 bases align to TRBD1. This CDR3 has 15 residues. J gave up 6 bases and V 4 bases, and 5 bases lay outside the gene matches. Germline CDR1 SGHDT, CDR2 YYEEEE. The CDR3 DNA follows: TGTGCCAGCAGCCTCGGGACAGGGGGCGGTCAGCCCCAGCATTTT. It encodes CASSLGTGGGQPQHF.

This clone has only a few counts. The CDR3 is CASSNRRGGNNEQFF. The CDR3 nucleotides are TGTGCCAGCAGCAATAGGCGGGGGGGCAACAATGAGCAGTTCTTC. V usage is TRBV7-8 and J usage is TRBJ2-1; 9 nucleotides match TRBD2. The V gene's germline CDR1 is SGHVS and CDR2 FQNEAQ. The CDR3 sequence is 15 residues long. V was pared by 5 bases and J by 5 bases, with 7 bases of the junction left unmatched.

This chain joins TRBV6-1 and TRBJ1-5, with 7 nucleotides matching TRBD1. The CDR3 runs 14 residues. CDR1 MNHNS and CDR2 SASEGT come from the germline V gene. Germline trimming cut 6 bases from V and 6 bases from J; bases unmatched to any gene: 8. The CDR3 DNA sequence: TGTGCCAGCAGGGAGGGGACAGTGAGTCAGCCCCAGCATTTT. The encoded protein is CASREGTVSQPQHF.

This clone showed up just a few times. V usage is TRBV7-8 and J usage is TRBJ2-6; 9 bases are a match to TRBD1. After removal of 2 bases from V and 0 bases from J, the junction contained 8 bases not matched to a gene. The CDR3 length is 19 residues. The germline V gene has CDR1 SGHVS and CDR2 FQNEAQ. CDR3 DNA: TGTGCCAGCAGCTTAACAGGGGGCAGGGGGGCCTCTGGGGCCAACGTCCTGACTTTC. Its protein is CASSLTGGRGASGANVLTF.

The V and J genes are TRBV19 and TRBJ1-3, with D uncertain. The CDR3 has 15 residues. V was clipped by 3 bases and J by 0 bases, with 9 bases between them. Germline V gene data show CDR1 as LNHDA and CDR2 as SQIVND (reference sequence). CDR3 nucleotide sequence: TGTGCCAGTAGTATGGCACGCTCCTCTGGAAACACCATATATTTT. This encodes CASSMARSSGNTIYF.

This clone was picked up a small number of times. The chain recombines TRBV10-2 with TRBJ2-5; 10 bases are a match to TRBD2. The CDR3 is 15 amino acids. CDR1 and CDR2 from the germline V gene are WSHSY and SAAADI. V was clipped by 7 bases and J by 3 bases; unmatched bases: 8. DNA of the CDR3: TGCGCCAGCAAGAAACTAGCGGGGCCAGAAGAGACCCAGTACTTC. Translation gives CASKKLAGPEETQYF.

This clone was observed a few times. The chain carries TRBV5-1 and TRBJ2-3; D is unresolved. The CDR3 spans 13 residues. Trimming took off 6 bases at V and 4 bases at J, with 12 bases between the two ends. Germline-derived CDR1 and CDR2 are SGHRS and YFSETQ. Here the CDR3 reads CASTTLDSDTQYF. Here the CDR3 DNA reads TGCGCCAGCACCACCCTCGACTCAGATACGCAGTATTTT.

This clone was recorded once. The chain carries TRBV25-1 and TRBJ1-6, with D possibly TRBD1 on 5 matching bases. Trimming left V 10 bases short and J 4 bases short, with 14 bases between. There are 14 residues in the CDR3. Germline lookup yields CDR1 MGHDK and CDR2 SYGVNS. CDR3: CATGGGRYNSPLHF. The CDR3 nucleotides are TGTGCCACTGGGGGGGGTCGGTATAATTCACCCCTCCACTTT.

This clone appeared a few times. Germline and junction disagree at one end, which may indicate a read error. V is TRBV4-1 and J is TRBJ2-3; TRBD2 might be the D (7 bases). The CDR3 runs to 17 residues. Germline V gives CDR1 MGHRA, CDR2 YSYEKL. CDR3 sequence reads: CASSQDRWGGQSDKQYF. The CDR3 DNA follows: TGCGCCAGCAGCCAAGATCGGTGGGGGGGCCAATCAGATAAGCAGTATTTT.

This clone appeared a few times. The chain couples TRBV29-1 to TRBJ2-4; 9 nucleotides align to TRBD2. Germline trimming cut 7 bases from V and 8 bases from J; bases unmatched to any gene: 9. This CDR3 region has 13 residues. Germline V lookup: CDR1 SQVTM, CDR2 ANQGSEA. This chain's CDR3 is CSALGGGEDIQYF. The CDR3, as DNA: TGCAGCGCTCTAGGCGGGGGGGAGGACATTCAGTACTTC.

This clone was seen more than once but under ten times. The CDR3 sequence: CASSPQGELFF. In DNA, the CDR3 is TGTGCCAGCAGCCCCCAAGGGGAGCTGTTTTTT. The rearrangement links TRBV7-9 to TRBJ2-2; no clear D gene. The germline gives CDR1 SEHNR, CDR2 FQNEAQ (reference sequence). Trimming pared 5 bases from V and 8 bases from J, leaving 6 bases between. The CDR3 has 11 amino acids.

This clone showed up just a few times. DNA for the CDR3: TGTGCCAGCAGCTCGCGACTAGCGGGGATCACAGATACGCAGTATTTT. Translating gives CASSSRLAGITDTQYF. The chain is built from TRBV7-2 and TRBJ2-3; TRBD2 matches at 11 bases. The CDR3 has 16 amino acids. Germline values: CDR1 SGHTA, CDR2 FQGNSA. The V segment lost 4 bases and the J segment 2 bases; nucleotides outside the gene matches: 5.

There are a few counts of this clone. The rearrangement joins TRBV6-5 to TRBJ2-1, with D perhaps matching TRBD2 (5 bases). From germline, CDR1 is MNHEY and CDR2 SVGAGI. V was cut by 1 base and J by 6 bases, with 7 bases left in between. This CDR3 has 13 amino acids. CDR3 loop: CASSYLRGNEQFF. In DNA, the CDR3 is TGTGCCAGCAGTTACTTACGGGGCAATGAGCAGTTCTTC.

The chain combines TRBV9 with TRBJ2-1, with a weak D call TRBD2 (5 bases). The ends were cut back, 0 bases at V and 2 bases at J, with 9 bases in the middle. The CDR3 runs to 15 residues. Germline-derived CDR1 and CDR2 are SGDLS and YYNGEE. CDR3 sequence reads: CASSVGGPTYNEQFF. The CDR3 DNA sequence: TGTGCCAGCAGCGTAGGAGGGCCTACCTACAATGAGCAGTTCTTC.